A single sample gave rise to the 27 T cell receptor beta chains below, sequenced in a study of PD-L1 blockade in urothelial cancer. The sample's time point: peripheral blood 6 weeks after treatment start. The table came from immunoSEQ multiplex PCR; TCRdb's copy has only in-frame clones and leaves some out. The table lists some 50,000 clones, approximately 85% of them singletons, with under 2.5% in the top ten. The sequencing here drew on PBMCs, taken around atezolizumab (anti-PD-L1) treatment. The receptors stem from a man aged 45-60 years with urothelial cancer.

This chain links TRBV19 with TRBJ1-1; perhaps TRBD1 as D (6 bases). The CDR3 spans 16 residues. Germline V gene data show CDR1 as LNHDA and CDR2 as SQIVND (reference sequence). V lost 3 bases and J 2 bases, leaving 16 bases between the germline ends. DNA for the CDR3: TGTGCCAGTAGTATCGGAGGGGGGGTACTCAACACTGAAGCTTTCTTT. It yields the protein CASSIGGGVLNTEAFF.

The chain joins TRBV4-3 to TRBJ2-1; 10 nucleotides match TRBD2. V was clipped by 3 bases and J by 8 bases; unmatched bases: 7. The CDR3 totals 15 residues. Germline V lookup: CDR1 LGHNA, CDR2 YSLEER. The CDR3 DNA reads as TGCGCCAGCAGCCATGAAGCGGGGGGGAGTTATGAGCAGTTCTTC. This gives the protein CASSHEAGGSYEQFF.

The chain couples TRBV4-3 to TRBJ2-7; a weak D match, TRBD1 (6 bases). The CDR3 is 15 residues long. The germline gives CDR1 LGHNA, CDR2 YSLEER. With 0 bases removed from V and 1 base from J, the gap between germline ends came to 10 bases. CDR3 sequence reads: CASSQEMQGSYEQYF. CDR3 DNA: TGCGCCAGCAGCCAAGAGATGCAGGGGTCCTACGAGCAGTACTTC.

The CDR3 here is CASVTSGSPRETQYF. DNA for the CDR3: TGTGCCAGCGTAACTAGCGGGAGCCCCCGGGAGACCCAGTACTTC. The genes are TRBV7-9 and TRBJ2-5; 11 bases match TRBD2. Trimming removed 8 bases from V and 5 bases from J; junction bases left unmatched: 10. CDR3 length equals 15 residues. Per the germline V gene, CDR1 is SEHNR and CDR2 is FQNEAQ (reference sequence).

This chain uses TRBV6-4 with TRBJ2-1; 8 bases line up with TRBD2. V was pared by 5 bases and J by 0 bases, with 6 bases of the junction left unmatched. This CDR3 comprises 16 residues. Germline loops: CDR1 MRHNA, CDR2 SNTAGT. CDR3 bases: TGTGCCAGCAGTCATAGCGGGGCCCGCTCCTACAATGAGCAGTTCTTC. The encoded protein is CASSHSGARSYNEQFF.

This chain joins TRBV7-2 and TRBJ2-1; 8 bases fit TRBD1. V was pared by 1 base and J by 4 bases, with 9 bases of the junction left unmatched. CDR1 SGHTA and CDR2 FQGNSA come from the germline V gene. The CDR3 runs to 17 residues. CDR3 DNA: TGTGCCAGCAGCTTAGAAGTTTCGGGACAGGCATACAATGAGCAGTTCTTC. It encodes CASSLEVSGQAYNEQFF. Combining the CDR3 with reference TRBV7-2 and TRBJ2-1 gives the whole variable domain GAGVSQSPSNKVTEKGKDVELRCDPISGHTALYWYRQSLGQGLEFLIYFQGNSAPDKSGLPSDRFSAERTGGSVSTLTIQRTQQEDSAVYLCASSLEVSGQAYNEQFFGPGTRLTVL.

The chain has TRBV5-1 and TRBJ2-7; D is undetermined. The CDR3 contains 16 residues. CDR1 SGHRS and CDR2 YFSETQ come from the germline V gene. Between the trimmed V and J ends, which lost 0 bases and 2 bases, there was a span of 15 bases. Here the CDR3 reads CASSLEVAVNTYEQYF. The CDR3 region has the DNA TGCGCCAGCAGCTTGGAGGTAGCTGTAAACACCTACGAGCAGTACTTC.

This clone was observed once. This sequence joins TRBV7-9 and TRBJ1-1; D not resolved. CDR1 is SEHNR, CDR2 FQNEAQ, per germline (reference sequence). This CDR3 region has 15 residues. Trimming removed 5 bases at V and 5 bases at J, with 18 bases between. The CDR3 nucleotides are TGTGCCAGCAGCCTCTACCTTGTAGAGGAAACTGAAGCTTTCTTT. Protein: CASSLYLVEETEAFF. Combining the CDR3 with reference TRBV7-9 and TRBJ1-1 gives the whole variable domain DTGVSQNPRHKITKRGQNVTFRCDPISEHNRLYWYRQTLGQGPEFLTYFQNEAQLEKSRLLSDRFSAERPKGSFSTLEIQRTEQGDSAMYLCASSLYLVEETEAFFGQGTRLTVV.

V and J are TRBV30 and TRBJ2-3, with 7 bases identical to TRBD2. Germline trimming cut 0 bases from V and 1 base from J; bases unmatched to any gene: 16. Germline loops: CDR1 GTSNPN, CDR2 SVGIG (reference sequence). The CDR3 runs 19 residues. CDR3 nucleotides: TGTGCCTGGAGTGTTATCCGGATGACTAGCTTGAGAGGCACAGATACGCAGTATTTT. As protein: CAWSVIRMTSLRGTDTQYF.

The rearrangement links TRBV7-2 to TRBJ2-4; TRBD1 aligns across 7 bases. This CDR3 is 15 amino acids long. CDR1 and CDR2 from the germline V gene are SGHTA and FQGNSA. The J segment lost 3 bases and the V segment lost 5 bases, leaving 7 bases of the junction unmatched. This chain's CDR3 is CASSTRQGIKNIQYF. CDR3 coding DNA: TGTGCCAGCAGCACAAGACAGGGAATCAAAAACATTCAGTACTTC.

This chain connects TRBV7-8 to TRBJ2-3, with D possibly being TRBD2 (5 bases). The V end lost 5 bases, the J end lost 4 bases, and 19 bases lay between the germline ends. The CDR3 is made up of 16 amino acids. Germline V gene lookup returns CDR1 SGHVS and CDR2 FQNEAQ. The CDR3 sequence: CASSPRFVANSDTQYF. The CDR3 bases are TGTGCCAGCAGCCCCCGTTTTGTAGCGAATTCAGATACGCAGTATTTT. Complete variable domain (other parts from reference TRBV7-8 and TRBJ2-3): GAGVSQSPRYKVAKRGQDVALRCDPISGHVSLFWYQQALGQGPEFLTYFQNEAQLDKSGLPSDRFFAERPEGSVSTLKIQRTQQEDSAVYLCASSPRFVANSDTQYFGPGTRLTVL.

The count of this clone is one. The V and J genes are TRBV7-9 and TRBJ2-5; 9 bases map to TRBD1. CDR3 length equals 14 residues. The J segment lost 5 bases and the V segment lost 4 bases, leaving 5 bases of the junction unmatched. Germline CDR1 reads SEHNR; CDR2 reads FQNEAQ (reference sequence). CDR3: CASSSRDRAETQYF. CDR3 nucleotides: TGTGCCAGCAGCTCCCGGGACAGGGCTGAGACCCAGTACTTC.

The rearrangement joins TRBV7-9 to TRBJ2-7, with D possibly TRBD2 on 6 matching bases. The V gene lost 1 base and the J gene lost 1 base, with 8 bases spanning the gap. From germline, CDR1 is SEHNR and CDR2 FQNEAQ (reference sequence). The CDR3 length is 14 residues. Written as DNA, the CDR3 is TGTGCCAGCAGCTTAGATGCGGGATCCTACGAGCAGTACTTC. Its protein is CASSLDAGSYEQYF.

V is TRBV7-2 and J is TRBJ1-1; D possibly corresponds to TRBD1 (6 bases). The germline gives CDR1 SGHTA, CDR2 FQGNSA. With 4 bases removed from V and 0 bases from J, the gap between germline ends came to 15 bases. This CDR3 is 16 amino acids long. CDR3 sequence (DNA): TGTGCCAGCAGCTCCAACTGGGGGCAGATGAACACTGAAGCTTTCTTT. Translating gives CASSSNWGQMNTEAFF.

The chain is built from TRBV6-8 and TRBJ2-5, with 8 positions matching TRBD2. This CDR3 is built from 17 residues. V dropped 2 bases and J dropped 9; count of bases not matched to a gene: 17. The germline V gene has CDR1 MNHGY and CDR2 SAAAGT. CDR3 residues: CASSYAPAGVYRGAQYF. The CDR3 DNA sequence: TGTGCCAGCAGTTACGCTCCAGCGGGGGTCTACCGAGGGGCCCAGTACTTC.

This clone was recorded once. The chain couples TRBV19 to TRBJ2-1; 10 bases map to TRBD2. V trimming: 5 bases; J trimming: 10 bases; junction bases outside the gene matches: 11. Germline CDR1 reads LNHDA; CDR2 reads SQIVND (reference sequence). This CDR3 is built from 15 residues. CDR3 region: CASSVTSGAGGEQFF. For the CDR3, the DNA is TGTGCCAGTAGTGTTACTAGCGGGGCGGGGGGGGAGCAGTTCTTC.

This clone came up a few times. J is TRBJ1-4 and V is TRBV5-6; 9 bases map to TRBD1. J gave up 0 bases and V 4 bases, and 4 bases lay outside the gene matches. This CDR3 is built from 16 residues. CDR1 is SGHDT, CDR2 YYEEEE, per germline. CDR3 region: CASSRTGVATNEKLFF. The DNA of the CDR3 is TGTGCCAGCAGCCGGACAGGGGTCGCAACTAATGAAAAACTGTTTTTT.

The chain links TRBV7-8 to TRBJ2-1; TRBD1 is a possible D gene (5 bases). The CDR3 covers 16 residues. The germline CDR1 and CDR2 sequences are SGHVS and FQNEAQ. Trimming removed 3 bases at V and 6 bases at J, with 18 bases between. CDR3: CASSFGRPGSGNEQFF. Here the CDR3 DNA reads TGTGCCAGCAGCTTTGGAAGGCCAGGGTCGGGCAATGAGCAGTTCTTC.

The genes are TRBV27 and TRBJ2-1, with TRBD2 matching over 15 bases. The V gene's germline CDR1 is MNHEY and CDR2 SMNVEV (reference sequence). V dropped 5 bases and J dropped 4; count of bases not matched to a gene: 6. The CDR3 runs to 17 residues. The DNA of the CDR3 is TGTGCCAGCAGTCAAGGACTAGCGGGAGGGATTTACAATGAGCAGTTCTTC. This gives the protein CASSQGLAGGIYNEQFF.

The genes are TRBV19 and TRBJ2-7, with TRBD2 matching over 7 bases. Losses at the gene ends were 6 bases for V and 3 bases for J; bases not matched to a gene: 2. This CDR3 has 12 residues. Germline CDR1 LNHDA, CDR2 SQIVND (reference sequence). For the CDR3, the DNA is TGTGCCAGTAGCGCGGGGGACTACGAGCAGTACTTC. As protein: CASSAGDYEQYF.

J is TRBJ2-3 and V is TRBV18, with 8 bases matching TRBD2. Trimming removed 1 base from V and 3 bases from J; junction bases left unmatched: 9. Germline V gene lookup returns CDR1 KGHSH and CDR2 LQKENI. The CDR3 runs to 17 residues. The CDR3 nucleotides are TGTGCCAGCTCACCACGGAAAGCGGGGGTGAAGACAGATACGCAGTATTTT. Translation: CASSPRKAGVKTDTQYF.

The chain combines TRBV4-3 with TRBJ1-1, with D possibly matching TRBD1 (5 bases). Germline V gene data show CDR1 as LGHNA and CDR2 as YSLEER. The CDR3 is made up of 15 amino acids. Trimming left V 5 bases short and J 0 bases short, with 13 bases between. CDR3 in DNA: TGCGCCAGCAGCTTTAACGGGGGTGTGAACACTGAAGCTTTCTTT. This gives the protein CASSFNGGVNTEAFF.

V gene TRBV2 combines with J gene TRBJ2-4, with 8 bases matching TRBD1. Per germline, CDR1 SNHLY and CDR2 FYNNEI. The V gene end was trimmed by 1 base and the J gene end by 0 bases; junction bases not matched to a gene: 14. The CDR3 has 20 amino acids. The CDR3 protein is CASSEVRDRSLILAKNIQYF. Here the CDR3 DNA reads TGTGCCAGCAGTGAAGTCCGGGACAGGTCGCTTATTCTAGCCAAAAACATTCAGTACTTC.

This clone has only a few counts. The chain uses TRBV7-2 and TRBJ2-7; 7 nucleotides match TRBD2. Germline V gene sequence: CDR1 SGHTA, CDR2 FQGNSA. V gave up 4 bases and J gave up 2 bases; unmatched junction bases: 8. The CDR3 has 15 amino acids. This CDR3 reads CASSSIAGPTYEQYF. The CDR3 DNA reads as TGTGCCAGCAGCTCGATAGCGGGCCCTACCTACGAGCAGTACTTC.

J is TRBJ1-3 and V is TRBV6-5, with TRBD1 as a possible D gene (6 bases). Trimming removed 0 bases from V and 8 bases from J, with 8 bases in between. The CDR3 is made up of 13 amino acids. Germline loops: CDR1 MNHEY, CDR2 SVGAGI. CDR3 nucleotides: TGTGCCAGCAGTTACTCCAGGGGAGACACCATATATTTT. Its translation: CASSYSRGDTIYF.

This clone was seen a handful of times. This sequence joins TRBV6-4 and TRBJ2-1; 14 bases line up with TRBD2. Unmatched junction bases numbered 3, after V lost 3 bases and J lost 8 bases. The CDR3 is 15 residues long. The germline V gene encodes CDR1 MRHNA and CDR2 SNTAGT. CDR3 nucleotide sequence: TGTGCCAGCAGTGAGGGGACTAGCGGGGGTTATGAGCAGTTCTTC. It codes for CASSEGTSGGYEQFF.

The chain is built from TRBV29-1 and TRBJ2-7; tentative D call: TRBD2 (6 bases). The length of the CDR3 is 15 residues. Germline assignment: CDR1 SQVTM and CDR2 ANQGSEA. V lost 3 bases, J lost 7 bases, and 22 bases lay in between. This chain's CDR3 is CSVETSRGGTGEQYF. DNA for the CDR3: TGCAGCGTTGAGACTTCCCGAGGAGGGACGGGGGAGCAGTACTTC.